This is a list of T cell receptor beta chains from one sample in a study of identical twins. TCRdb redid the calling of the 5' RACE reads with MiXCR, one entry per CDR3 protein. Here the sample spans approximately 490,000 distinct CDR3 sequences, approximately 20% being singletons. Another study also made use of these data, one on yellow fever vaccine responses in identical twins.

The material sequenced was CD4+ T cells sorted from blood. The origin of the receptors is a woman aged 18-29 years in good health. Both conserved end residues are part of each CDR3. A D gene is named only where the DNA matches it firmly. Size is omitted from some rows. Given values are once, few, many or a class for expanded clones.

cdr3_nt cdr3_aa d_call j_call clone_size v_call
TGTGCCAGCAGCCAATCCTCAGGGAACTATGGCTACACCTTC CASSQSSGNYGYTF NA TRBJ1-2 NA TRBV16
TGTGCCAGCAGCCCAGACCGCGCCCAAGGTGAAGCTTTCTTT CASSPDRAQGEAFF NA TRBJ1-1 few TRBV12-3/TRBV12-4
TGTGCCACCAGTGAGTCGACGGGACAGAGCACAGATACGCAGTATTTT CATSESTGQSTDTQYF TRBD1 TRBJ2-3 few TRBV24-1
TGTGCCAGCAGCTACGGGACCAGCACAGATACGCAGTATTTT CASSYGTSTDTQYF NA TRBJ2-3 many TRBV5-6
TGTGCCAGCAGTTACTCCCCGACTAGCGGGGGAGGGAATGAGCAGTTCTTC CASSYSPTSGGGNEQFF TRBD2 TRBJ2-1 few TRBV6-5
TGCAGTGCCCGGGGGAGGGGGACAGGCACCTACGAGCAGTACTTC CSARGRGTGTYEQYF NA TRBJ2-7 few TRBV20-1
TGTGCCAGCAGCCTTGGGGCTAGCGAGGGCACCGGGGAGCTGTTTTTT CASSLGASEGTGELFF NA TRBJ2-2 few TRBV3-1
TGCAGTGTCGATGGACGGGTTGAAGCTTTCTTT CSVDGRVEAFF NA TRBJ1-1 few TRBV20-1
TGCAGTGCTGGACGACAGTACAATGAGCAGTTCTTC CSAGRQYNEQFF NA TRBJ2-1 NA TRBV20-1
TGCAGTGCCTCGGGGGGCCCTAGCGGGGTAACAGATACGCAGTATTTT CSASGGPSGVTDTQYF TRBD2 TRBJ2-3 NA TRBV20-1
TGTGCCAGCAGTCGGATTGGGACTGAAGCTTTCTTT CASSRIGTEAFF NA TRBJ1-1 NA TRBV6-5
TGTGCCAGCAGCTTTCGCTCTGGGGCCAACGTCCTGACTTTC CASSFRSGANVLTF NA TRBJ2-6 many TRBV12-3/TRBV12-4
TGTGCCAGCAGTGGGGGGGTAATTTTTGTCGGAGCGGGGACTGAAGCTTTCTTT CASSGGVIFVGAGTEAFF NA TRBJ1-1 NA TRBV6-1
TGTGCCAGCGGCCCCGGGCAGGGATCGGCTTTCTTT CASGPGQGSAFF NA TRBJ1-1 NA TRBV25-1
TGTGCCAGTCAAAGGCTACTAGCGGGAGAATCGCAGTTCTTC CASQRLLAGESQFF TRBD2 TRBJ2-1 few TRBV7-9
TGTGCCAGCAAAGCGGGACGGGGGAGAAACACTGAAGCTTTCTTT CASKAGRGRNTEAFF NA TRBJ1-1 few TRBV12-3/TRBV12-4
TGTGCCACCAGTGATTTCGGCGGAAATTACAATGAGCAGTTCTTC CATSDFGGNYNEQFF NA TRBJ2-1 NA TRBV24-1
TGTGCCAGCAGGGATGACAGTGGGGGTTCCTATGGCTACACCTTC CASRDDSGGSYGYTF NA TRBJ1-2 few TRBV2
TGTGCCAGCAGATCCGGGACGGAAAATTCACCCCTCCACTTT CASRSGTENSPLHF NA TRBJ1-6 few TRBV5-5
TGTGCCAGCAGCTACACCGGGACACCAGCCTACGAGCAGTACTTC CASSYTGTPAYEQYF NA TRBJ2-7 NA TRBV7-9
TGCAGTGCTAGAGTTGGGACCTACGAGCAGTACTTC CSARVGTYEQYF NA TRBJ2-7 few TRBV20-1
TGTGCCATCAGTGAGGGACCTGGAAACACCATATATTTT CAISEGPGNTIYF NA TRBJ1-3 NA TRBV10-3
TGTGCCACCAGTGACCCCGGACTAGCGGGAGGGAGAAACAATGAGCAGTTCTTC CATSDPGLAGGRNNEQFF TRBD2 TRBJ2-1 few TRBV24-1
TGTGCCATCAGTGATGGATGGGGGACAGGGGTTGTCACAGATACGCAGTATTTT CAISDGWGTGVVTDTQYF TRBD1 TRBJ2-3 NA TRBV10-3
TGCAGTGCTAGAGATCCTCAAGGGGAGACCCAGTACTTC CSARDPQGETQYF NA TRBJ2-5 few TRBV20-1
TGCAGTGCTAGCAGCTCAGAATCACCTCAAGAGACCCAGTACTTC CSASSSESPQETQYF NA TRBJ2-5 NA TRBV20-1
TGTGCCAGCAGCCAAGGTCTAGGAGGGACACAAGAGACCCAGTACTTC CASSQGLGGTQETQYF NA TRBJ2-5 few TRBV3-1
TGTGCCAGCAGTGAGTCCTACCACGACACATATCTTGAAAAACTGTTTTTT CASSESYHDTYLEKLFF NA TRBJ1-4 many TRBV25-1
TGTGCCAGCACCGGGACTAGCGGCCACTTTAATGAGCAGTTCTTC CASTGTSGHFNEQFF TRBD2 TRBJ2-1 NA TRBV28
TGTGCCAGCAGCTCCTCAGGGCGCCGCGGCTACAATGAGCAGTTCTTC CASSSSGRRGYNEQFF NA TRBJ2-1 NA TRBV11-2
TGTGCCAGCAGCGTAGGTGTAGCGGGGAGAGATACGCAGTATTTT CASSVGVAGRDTQYF TRBD2 TRBJ2-3 NA TRBV9
TGTGCCAGCAGCCAGGCCTTGGGGGCGGGGACTTACAATGAGCAGTTCTTC CASSQALGAGTYNEQFF NA TRBJ2-1 few TRBV4-2
TGTGCCAGTAGTAACTCAGTCCGTTCGAACACCGGGGAGCTGTTTTTT CASSNSVRSNTGELFF NA TRBJ2-2 few TRBV19
TGTGCCAGTAGTATAACATCCGGGACGCGGTTCTCTGGAAACACCATATATTTT CASSITSGTRFSGNTIYF NA TRBJ1-3 NA TRBV19
TGTGCCAGCAGCTTTTCAGAGGGTCGTTCACCCCTCCACTTT CASSFSEGRSPLHF NA TRBJ1-6 NA TRBV11-2
TGTGCCAGCAGCCAAGATGGGGCGCGCACAGATACGCAGTATTTT CASSQDGARTDTQYF NA TRBJ2-3 NA TRBV3-1
TGTGCCAGCAGCTCCAGTGGCGGGACCGGGGAGCTGTTTTTT CASSSSGGTGELFF NA TRBJ2-2 NA TRBV2
TGTGCCAGCAGCTTGGCGTCCCTAGCGAACACCGGGGAGCTGTTTTTT CASSLASLANTGELFF NA TRBJ2-2 NA TRBV5-8
TGTGCCAGCAGTTTCGCGGCGGGGAGGTCGTACACCGGGGAGCTGTTTTTT CASSFAAGRSYTGELFF NA TRBJ2-2 few TRBV12-3/TRBV12-4
TGTGCCAGCAACCCCGCAGGTATGGCGGTCAATGAGCAGTTCTTC CASNPAGMAVNEQFF NA TRBJ2-1 few TRBV7-2
TGCAGTGCTATAAGGCTAGCGGGGACCTGGGGGACCCAGTACTTC CSAIRLAGTWGTQYF TRBD2 TRBJ2-5 NA TRBV20-1
TGCAGTGCTTCAGGGGGCCCTCCTGAAAAACTGTTTTTT CSASGGPPEKLFF TRBD1 TRBJ1-4 NA TRBV20-1
TGTACCAGCAGCCATCCCAAGGGGAATGAGCAGTTCTTC CTSSHPKGNEQFF NA TRBJ2-1 NA TRBV3-1
TGTGCCAGCCGGATGGGAGCAACTAATGAAAAACTGTTTTTT CASRMGATNEKLFF NA TRBJ1-4 many TRBV6-1
TGTGCCACCAGTGATTCGTGGCTAGCGGTAAACACCGGGGAGCTGTTTTTT CATSDSWLAVNTGELFF TRBD2 TRBJ2-2 NA TRBV24-1
TGCAGTGCTTTGACTAGGTCCGCGGATGGCTACACCTTC CSALTRSADGYTF NA TRBJ1-2 few TRBV20-1
TGTGCCAGCAGCTTAAGCAGGGGGCTCGGCTACACCTTC CASSLSRGLGYTF TRBD1 TRBJ1-2 many TRBV7-8
TGCGCCAGCACCGGGACTAGCGGGAGTCGGGATGAGCAGTTCTTC CASTGTSGSRDEQFF TRBD2 TRBJ2-1 NA TRBV5-1
TGCAGTGCTAGATCCCCTGGGGCCTCCTACAATGAGCAGTTCTTC CSARSPGASYNEQFF NA TRBJ2-1 NA TRBV20-1
TGTGCCAGCAGCTTACTTCTTGCGGCGACCGGGGAGCTGTTTTTT CASSLLLAATGELFF NA TRBJ2-2 NA TRBV7-8
TGTGCCAGCAGCTTAGGAGACAGGACGGGGGAGCTGTTTTTT CASSLGDRTGELFF NA TRBJ2-2 NA TRBV7-9
TGTGCCAGCAGTCTCGCGATGGACTTGTCCAATGAGCAGTTCTTC CASSLAMDLSNEQFF NA TRBJ2-1 NA TRBV27
TGCAGTGCTAGATCTCGTGCGGAAGCCTACAATGAGCAGTTCTTC CSARSRAEAYNEQFF NA TRBJ2-1 few TRBV20-1